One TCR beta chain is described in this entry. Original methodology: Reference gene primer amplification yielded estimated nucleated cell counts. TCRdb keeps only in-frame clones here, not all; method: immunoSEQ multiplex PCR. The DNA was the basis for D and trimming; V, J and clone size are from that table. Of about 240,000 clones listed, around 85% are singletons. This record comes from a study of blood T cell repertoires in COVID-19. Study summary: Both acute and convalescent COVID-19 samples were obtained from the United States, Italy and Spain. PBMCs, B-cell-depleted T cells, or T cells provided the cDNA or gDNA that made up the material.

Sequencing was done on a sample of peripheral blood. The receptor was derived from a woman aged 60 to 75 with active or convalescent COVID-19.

CDR3 bases: TGTGCCAGCAGTCCGTCTAGGTACGAGCAGTACTTC. Its protein is CASSPSRYEQYF. The gene calls are TRBV12-3 or TRBV12-4 and TRBJ2-7; D is ambiguous. CDR3 length: 12 residues. Deletions cut 5 bases from V and 4 bases from J, with 9 bases between.